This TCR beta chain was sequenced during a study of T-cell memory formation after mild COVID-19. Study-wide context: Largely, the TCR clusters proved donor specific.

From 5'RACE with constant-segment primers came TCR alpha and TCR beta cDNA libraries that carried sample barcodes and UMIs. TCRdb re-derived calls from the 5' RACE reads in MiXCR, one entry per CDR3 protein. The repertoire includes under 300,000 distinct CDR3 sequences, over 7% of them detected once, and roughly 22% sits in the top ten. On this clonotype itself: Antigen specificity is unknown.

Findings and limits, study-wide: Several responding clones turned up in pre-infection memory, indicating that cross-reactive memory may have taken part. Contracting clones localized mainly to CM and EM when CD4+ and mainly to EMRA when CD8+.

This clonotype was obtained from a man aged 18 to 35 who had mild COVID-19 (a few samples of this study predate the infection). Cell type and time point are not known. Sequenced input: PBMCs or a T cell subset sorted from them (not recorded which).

The CDR3: CASSSDAGREQFF. CDR3 coding DNA: TGTGCCAGCAGCTCGGACGCGGGGAGGGAGCAGTTCTTC. This chain connects TRBV7-7 to TRBJ2-1, with D possibly being TRBD2 (6 bases). The CDR3 covers 13 residues. The germline V gene has CDR1 SSHAT and CDR2 FNYEAQ (reference sequence). The germline V and J ends were trimmed by 4 bases and 10 bases, with 14 bases remaining between them.